This TCR beta chain comes out of a study of blood T cell repertoires in COVID-19. Across the study: From the United States, Italy and Spain came samples of acute and convalescent COVID-19. PBMCs, B-cell-depleted T cells, or T cells provided the cDNA or gDNA that made up the material.

Original methodology: Estimates of nucleated cell counts were drawn from the amplification of reference gene primers. The data were produced by immunoSEQ multiplex PCR, yet TCRdb's version contains in-frame clones alone and is incomplete. V and J calls and clone size follow that table, whereas D and trimming were derived from the DNA. The repertoire has some 150,000 clones, approximately 82% of them found once; the top ten carry more than 7.5%. The CDR3 spans 16 residues. The germline V gene has CDR1 SGHRS and CDR2 YFSETQ. Comments on this clone: The junction differs from germline at one of its ends, possibly a read error.

The gene calls are TRBV5-1 and TRBJ2-7; the match to TRBD1 covers 12 bases. The TCR comes from a woman aged 45-65 years with acute or convalescent COVID-19. The sample was peripheral blood. The CDR3 loop is CASSAAGTGGSHEQYF. As DNA, the CDR3 is TGCGCCAGCAGCGCGGCCGGGACAGGGGGCTCCCACGAGCAGTACTTC.